This T cell receptor beta chain is from a study of OX40 agonist ivuxolimab in advanced cancers. Concerning this clone itself: One end of the junction does not line up with germline, which may come from a read error. Other DNA variants within this sample encode the same CDR3.

Here immunoSEQ multiplex PCR was the method, and the copy in TCRdb shows in-frame clones only, minus some. The sample includes approximately 57,000 clones, 88% of them seen just once. The germline CDR1 and CDR2 sequences are WNHNN and SYGVQD (reference sequence). This CDR3 has 17 amino acids. Sample: CD4+ or CD8+ T cells sorted from blood, taken in a trial of the OX40 agonist ivuxolimab. The rearrangement joins TRBV10-1 to TRBJ1-1; 8 nucleotides line up with TRBD1. This receptor was identified in an adult with an advanced solid tumor such as melanoma, head and neck, liver or kidney cancer. The CDR3 nucleotides are TGTGCCAGCAGTGGAGACGGGACAGGTGGGATTAACACTGAAGCTTTCTTT. Encoded protein: CASSGDGTGGINTEAFF.